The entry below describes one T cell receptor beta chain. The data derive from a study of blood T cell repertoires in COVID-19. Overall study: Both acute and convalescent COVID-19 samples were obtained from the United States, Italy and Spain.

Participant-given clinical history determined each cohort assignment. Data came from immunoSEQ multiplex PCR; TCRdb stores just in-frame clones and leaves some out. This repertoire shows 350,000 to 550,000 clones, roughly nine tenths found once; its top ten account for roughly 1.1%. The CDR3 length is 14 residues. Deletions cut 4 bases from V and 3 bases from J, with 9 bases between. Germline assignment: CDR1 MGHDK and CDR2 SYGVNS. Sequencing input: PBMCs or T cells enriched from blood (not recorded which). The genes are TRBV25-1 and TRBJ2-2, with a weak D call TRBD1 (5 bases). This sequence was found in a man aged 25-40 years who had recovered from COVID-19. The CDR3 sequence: CASSGTGYTGELFF. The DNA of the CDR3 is TGTGCCAGCAGTGGAACAGGTTACACCGGGGAGCTGTTTTTT.